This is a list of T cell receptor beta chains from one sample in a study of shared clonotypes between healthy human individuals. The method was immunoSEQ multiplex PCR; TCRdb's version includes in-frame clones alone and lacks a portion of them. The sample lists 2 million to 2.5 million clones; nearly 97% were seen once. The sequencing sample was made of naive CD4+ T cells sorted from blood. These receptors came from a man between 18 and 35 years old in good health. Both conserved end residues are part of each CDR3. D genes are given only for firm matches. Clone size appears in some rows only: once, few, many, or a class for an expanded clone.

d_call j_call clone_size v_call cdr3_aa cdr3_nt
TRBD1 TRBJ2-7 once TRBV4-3 CASSQAGQGTYEQYF TGCGCCAGCAGCCAAGCGGGACAGGGAACCTACGAGCAGTACTTC
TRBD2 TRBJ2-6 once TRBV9 CASSVAPLAAGANVLTF TGTGCCAGCAGCGTAGCCCCACTAGCGGCAGGGGCCAACGTCCTGACTTTC
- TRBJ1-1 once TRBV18 CASSPSAGTEAFF TGTGCCAGCTCACCATCGGCAGGCACTGAAGCTTTCTTT
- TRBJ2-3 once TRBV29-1 CSAELAASTDTQYF TGCAGCGCTGAATTAGCGGCTAGCACAGATACGCAGTATTTT
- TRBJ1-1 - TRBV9 CASSADMTVAAFF TGTGCCAGCAGCGCCGACATGACCGTGGCGGCTTTCTTT
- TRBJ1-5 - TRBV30 CAWSPLGEGHSNQPQHF TGTGCCTGGAGTCCCCTTGGGGAGGGCCATAGCAATCAGCCCCAGCATTTT
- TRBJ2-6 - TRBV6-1 CASSGGDLGGANVLTF TGTGCCAGCAGTGGTGGGGACTTGGGTGGGGCCAACGTCCTGACTTTC
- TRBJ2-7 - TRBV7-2 CASSLQLYEQYF TGTGCCAGCAGCTTGCAACTCTACGAGCAGTACTTC
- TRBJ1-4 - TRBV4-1 CASSQYLERLFF TGCGCCAGCAGCCAATACCTCGAGCGGCTGTTTTTT
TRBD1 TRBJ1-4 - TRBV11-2 CASSPGDREGEKLFF TGTGCCAGCAGCCCAGGCGACAGGGAGGGTGAAAAACTGTTTTTT
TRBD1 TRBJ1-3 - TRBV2 CASSEARQGSGNTIYF TGTGCCAGCAGTGAAGCCCGACAGGGGTCTGGAAACACCATATATTTT
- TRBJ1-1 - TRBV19 CASSLGAVNTEAFF TGTGCCAGTAGTCTTGGAGCAGTGAACACTGAAGCTTTCTTT
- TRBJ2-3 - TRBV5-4 CASSNQKSTDTQYF TGTGCCAGCAGCAATCAAAAGAGCACAGATACGCAGTATTTT
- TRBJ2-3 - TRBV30 CAWGVTGSDTQYF TGTGCCTGGGGGGTTACAGGGTCAGATACGCAGTATTTT
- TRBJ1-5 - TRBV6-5 CASRPTGPNQPQHF TGTGCCAGCAGGCCTACAGGTCCCAATCAGCCCCAGCATTTT
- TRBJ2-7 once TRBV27 CASRLRAGRYEQYF TGTGCCAGCAGGTTACGTGCAGGTCGTTACGAGCAGTACTTC
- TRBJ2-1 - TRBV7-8 CASSPNQPLGRGHEQFF TGTGCCAGCAGTCCCAACCAACCCCTAGGAAGAGGTCATGAGCAGTTCTTC
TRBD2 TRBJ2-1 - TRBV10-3 CAIRPGLAGNNEQFF TGTGCCATCAGGCCGGGACTAGCGGGCAACAATGAGCAGTTCTTC
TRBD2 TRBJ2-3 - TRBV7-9 CASSQGSSGIGVTDTQYF TGTGCCAGCAGCCAGGGTTCTAGCGGGATAGGAGTTACAGATACGCAGTATTTT
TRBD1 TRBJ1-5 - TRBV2 CASSESPGGLPQHF TGTGCCAGCAGTGAGAGCCCAGGGGGCCTGCCCCAGCATTTT
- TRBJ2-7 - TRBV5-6 CASSYGAAYEQYF TGTGCCAGCAGCTACGGGGCGGCCTACGAGCAGTACTTC
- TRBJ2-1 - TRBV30 CAQTPSDGRLFF TGTGCCCAAACTCCCAGTGACGGCCGATTGTTCTTC
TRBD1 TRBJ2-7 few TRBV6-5 CASSYSGTGSYEQYF TGTGCCAGCAGTTACTCCGGGACAGGGAGCTACGAGCAGTACTTC
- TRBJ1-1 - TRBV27 CASGGVNTEAFF TGTGCCAGCGGCGGGGTGAACACTGAAGCTTTCTTT
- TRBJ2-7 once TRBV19 CASSGEAYEQYF TGTGCCAGTAGTGGGGAAGCCTACGAGCAGTACTTC
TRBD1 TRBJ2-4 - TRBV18 CASSFGPSTGLAKNIQYF TGTGCCAGCTCATTTGGGCCGTCGACAGGGCTAGCCAAAAACATTCAGTACTTC